Each of the 9 T cell receptor beta chains below was sequenced from the same sample in a study of T-cell memory formation after mild COVID-19. TCRdb reprocessed the 5' RACE reads via MiXCR and lists one record per CDR3 protein. The sample lists 250,000 to 350,000 distinct CDR3 sequences; 15% to 20% were seen once. The sequencing sample was made of PBMCs or a T cell subset sorted from them (not recorded which). These receptors originate from a man between 18 and 35 years old who had mild COVID-19 (a few samples of this study predate the infection). Cell type and time point are not known.

This chain connects TRBV6-1 to TRBJ2-2, with TRBD2 matching over 7 bases. Germline V gene data show CDR1 as MNHNS and CDR2 as SASEGT. With V trimmed by 6 bases and J by 5 bases, 12 bases remained unmatched. The CDR3 runs 16 residues. The CDR3 reads CASSPSGRVLTGELFF. In DNA form, the CDR3 reads TGTGCCAGCAGCCCCTCTGGGAGGGTGCTGACCGGGGAGCTGTTTTTT.

The sample holds a few counts of this clonotype. The chain uses TRBV18 and TRBJ2-2; a possible D gene is TRBD2 (5 bases). In germline, CDR1 is KGHSH, CDR2 LQKENI. CDR3 length: 14 amino acids. V was shortened by 3 bases and J by 7 bases, with 12 bases between the two germline ends. The CDR3 spells CASSPRGPVGELFF. CDR3 DNA: TGTGCCAGCTCACCGCGAGGGCCTGTCGGGGAGCTGTTTTTT.

This clonotype came up many times. The J gene is TRBJ2-5, the V gene TRBV7-2, with unresolved D. The V gene's germline CDR1 is SGHTA and CDR2 FQGNSA. The CDR3 loop spans 13 amino acids. V dropped 5 bases and J dropped 3 bases, with 10 bases sitting between them. The CDR3, as DNA: TGTGCCAGCAGCCAGAGGCAGGAAGAGACCCAGTACTTC. It specifies CASSQRQEETQYF.

The chain has TRBV28 and TRBJ1-1, with a weak D call TRBD1 (6 bases). The germline gives CDR1 MDHEN, CDR2 SYDVKM. This CDR3 spans 14 amino acids. Between the trimmed V and J ends, which lost 7 bases and 7 bases, there was a span of 19 bases. CDR3 region: CASTPGGRPLEAFF. As DNA, the CDR3 is TGTGCCAGCACTCCTGGGGGGCGACCCCTTGAAGCTTTCTTT.

The chain is built from TRBV12-3 or TRBV12-4 and TRBJ2-3, with D tentatively TRBD1 (6 bases). V was pared by 3 bases and J by 0 bases, with 16 bases between. CDR3 length: 17 amino acids. The CDR3 coding sequence is TGTGCCAGCAGTTTGCCCCCCGGGACAACTAGCACAGATACGCAGTATTTT. It codes for CASSLPPGTTSTDTQYF.

This clonotype was recorded many times. The rearrangement links TRBV19 to TRBJ2-5; either TRBD1 or TRBD2 may supply D (5 bases each). Germline CDR1 LNHDA, CDR2 SQIVND (reference sequence). Trimming took 6 bases from V and 3 from J, leaving 14 bases between them. The CDR3 spans 14 residues. As DNA, the CDR3 is TGTGCCAGTAGCGGGGCGTCAGGGAAAGAGACCCAGTACTTC. Its protein is CASSGASGKETQYF.

The V call is TRBV2, the J call TRBJ1-6; 8 bases agree with TRBD1. V shed 5 bases and J 10 bases; nucleotides not matched to a gene: 13. The V gene's germline CDR1 is SNHLY and CDR2 FYNNEI. The CDR3 is made up of 16 amino acids. The CDR3 DNA reads as TGTGCCAGCAGTACTCTCGCCGGGACAGGTACCTCACCCCTCCACTTT. Translation gives CASSTLAGTGTSPLHF.

This clonotype has at least ten counts. This chain uses TRBV11-2 with TRBJ2-3, with 7 bases fitting TRBD2. Trimming at V came to 4 bases and at J to 6 bases, leaving 7 bases not matched to a gene. CDR1 and CDR2 (germline): SGHAT, FQNNGV. This CDR3 region has 14 residues. CDR3 region: CASSSGQGGDTQYF. The CDR3 nucleotides read TGTGCCAGCAGCTCCGGGCAGGGAGGGGATACGCAGTATTTT.

There are a few counts of this clonotype. The gene calls are TRBV7-2 and TRBJ1-2; no definite D call. Germline V CDR1 and CDR2: SGHTA, FQGNSA. CDR3 length: 13 amino acids. Trimming pared 5 bases from V and 4 bases from J, leaving 11 bases between. This CDR3 reads CASSPTGPYGYTF. CDR3 nucleotides: TGTGCCAGCAGCCCGACTGGACCCTATGGCTACACCTTC.